The present T cell receptor (beta chain) was sequenced within a study of blood T cells in healthy people across ages. CDR1 is SGHTA, CDR2 FQGNSA, per germline. The CDR3 has 14 residues. The V and J ends lost 3 bases and 11 bases respectively, with 19 bases between them. This clonotype has more than one count but fewer than ten. Primed by a sample-barcoded 5' primer and a J-beta primer mix, a second PCR proceeded for 7 to 11 cycles. TCRdb analysed the 5' RACE reads with MiXCR anew, one entry per CDR3 protein. This sample carries 1.8 million or so distinct CDR3 sequences, roughly 43% of them seen once, and the ten largest clones take more than 20%.

Specimen: blood. The source is a human donor in good health. This rearrangement joins TRBV7-2 to TRBJ2-5; tentatively, D is TRBD2 (6 bases). This chain's CDR3 is CASSFFRDSDEQYF. In DNA form, the CDR3 reads TGTGCCAGCAGCTTTTTCCGGGACTCGGATGAGCAGTACTTC.